This T cell receptor (beta chain) was obtained from a study of CD8 T cells in ankylosing spondylitis. This clonotype came up many times. Antigen specificity is unknown. TCRdb called the 5' RACE reads again in MiXCR, with one record for every CDR3 protein. The table records about 130,000 distinct CDR3 sequences, just under 7.5% of them present only once. There are 19 residues in the CDR3. Germline CDR1 and CDR2: SGHKS and YYEKEE (reference sequence). V gave up 3 bases and J gave up 4 bases, with 28 bases separating them. Whole-study findings and limits: There was reportedly significant enrichment of clones that were disease-linked in matched ankylosing spondylitis synovial fluid. Blood from ankylosing spondylitis patients appeared to carry a characteristic roughly 8-variant TCR beta motif. CD8+ cells made up the disease-linked clones, which were relatively rare in peripheral blood.

Sequencing used blood, either unsorted or a sorted T cell fraction (not recorded which). This sequence was found in a female donor with ankylosing spondylitis or in good health (not recorded which). The V gene is TRBV5-5, the J gene TRBJ1-1; weak D call: TRBD1 (6 bases). CDR3 DNA: TGTGCCAGCAGCTCGGAGTACTCAGGGGCATCGTCGGTAGCCACTGAAGCTTTCTTT. It yields the protein CASSSEYSGASSVATEAFF. Full variable domain (outside the CDR3, taken from reference TRBV5-5 and TRBJ1-1): DAGVTQSPTHLIKTRGQQVTLRCSPISGHKSVSWYQQVLGQGPQFIFQYYEKEERGRGNFPDRFSARQFPNYSSELNVNALLLGDSALYLCASSSEYSGASSVATEAFFGQGTRLTVV.